This is a list of T cell receptor beta chains from one sample in a study of regulatory T cells in long-lasting Graves disease. TCRdb independently ran MiXCR on the multiplex PCR reads; one entry per CDR3 protein. The sample consists of more than 300,000 distinct CDR3 sequences, approximately 12% of them appearing once. The data also belong to a second study, concerning T cells in Graves' hyperthyroidism and ophthalmopathy.

The sequenced sample was peripheral blood mononuclear cells (PBMCs), obtained at new diagnosis, from a patient treated with antithyroid drugs. The receptors were sampled from a woman aged 18-35 years with Graves disease. The CDR3 runs from the conserved cysteine through the conserved F or W. The D gene is left open where the match is weak. Size is omitted from some rows. Given values are once, few, many or a class for expanded clones.

v_call: TRBV4-3; d_call: TRBD2; j_call: TRBJ2-3; cdr3_length: 16; clone_size: many; cdr3_aa: CASSQDLAGGPDTQYF; cdr3_nt: TGCGCCAGCAGCCAAGATCTAGCGGGGGGGCCAGATACGCAGTATTTT
v_call: TRBV10-1; d_call: -; j_call: TRBJ2-2; cdr3_length: 13; clone_size: many; cdr3_aa: CASSAEPTGELFF; cdr3_nt: TGCGCCAGCAGCGCCGAACCCACCGGGGAGCTGTTTTTT
v_call: TRBV27; d_call: -; j_call: TRBJ2-1; cdr3_length: 13; clone_size: many; cdr3_aa: CASSLLWLTEQFF; cdr3_nt: TGTGCCAGCAGTTTACTTTGGCTTACTGAGCAGTTCTTC
v_call: TRBV6-2/TRBV6-3; d_call: TRBD2; j_call: TRBJ2-2; cdr3_length: 18; clone_size: few; cdr3_aa: CASSYSRSGGVRTGELFF; cdr3_nt: TGTGCCAGCAGTTACTCGAGGTCGGGGGGAGTCAGAACCGGGGAGCTGTTTTTT
v_call: TRBV27; d_call: TRBD2; j_call: TRBJ2-3; cdr3_length: 19; clone_size: many; cdr3_aa: CASSLLLTSGDISTDTQYF; cdr3_nt: TGTGCCAGCAGCCTACTCCTTACTAGCGGAGACATTAGCACAGATACGCAGTATTTT
v_call: TRBV6-1; d_call: TRBD1; j_call: TRBJ2-5; cdr3_length: 14; clone_size: few; cdr3_aa: CASSETGAQETQYF; cdr3_nt: TGTGCCAGCAGTGAGACAGGGGCCCAAGAGACCCAGTACTTC
v_call: TRBV27; d_call: -; j_call: TRBJ2-3; cdr3_length: 16; clone_size: many; cdr3_aa: CASSLTTRLATDTQYF; cdr3_nt: TGTGCCAGCAGTCTTACGACTAGGTTGGCCACAGATACGCAGTATTTT
v_call: TRBV20-1; d_call: -; j_call: TRBJ1-2; cdr3_length: 10; clone_size: many; cdr3_aa: CSASFVGYTF; cdr3_nt: TGCAGTGCTAGCTTTGTCGGCTACACCTTC
v_call: TRBV5-1; d_call: TRBD2; j_call: TRBJ2-7; cdr3_length: 18; clone_size: many; cdr3_aa: CASSLEPLRREGRYEQYF; cdr3_nt: TGCGCCAGCAGCTTGGAACCCCTCCGGCGGGAGGGCCGGTACGAGCAGTACTTC
v_call: TRBV13; d_call: TRBD1; j_call: TRBJ1-1; cdr3_length: 14; clone_size: many; cdr3_aa: CASSLGQGAVEAFF; cdr3_nt: TGTGCCAGCAGCTTAGGTCAGGGGGCAGTTGAAGCTTTCTTT
v_call: TRBV5-5; d_call: TRBD2; j_call: TRBJ2-3; cdr3_length: 15; clone_size: -; cdr3_aa: CASSLLAGETDTQYF; cdr3_nt: TGTGCCAGCAGCTTGCTAGCGGGGGAGACAGATACGCAGTATTTT
v_call: TRBV7-2; d_call: -; j_call: TRBJ1-1; cdr3_length: 17; clone_size: many; cdr3_aa: CASISRKRDTLNTEAFF; cdr3_nt: TGTGCCAGCATTAGTAGGAAACGGGACACCTTGAACACTGAAGCTTTCTTT
v_call: TRBV28; d_call: -; j_call: TRBJ2-2; cdr3_length: 14; clone_size: many; cdr3_aa: CASSPQSNTGELFF; cdr3_nt: TGTGCCAGCAGTCCGCAGTCGAACACCGGGGAGCTGTTTTTT
v_call: TRBV28; d_call: TRBD1; j_call: TRBJ2-7; cdr3_length: 16; clone_size: many; cdr3_aa: CASSLWRQGGTYEQYF; cdr3_nt: TGTGCCAGCAGTTTATGGCGACAGGGGGGTACCTACGAGCAGTACTTC
v_call: TRBV28; d_call: -; j_call: TRBJ1-2; cdr3_length: 14; clone_size: many; cdr3_aa: CASTKASSAHGYTF; cdr3_nt: TGTGCCAGCACCAAAGCCTCGTCAGCGCATGGCTACACCTTC
v_call: TRBV7-2; d_call: -; j_call: TRBJ2-5; cdr3_length: 16; clone_size: many; cdr3_aa: CASSYSPPRAAETQYF; cdr3_nt: TGTGCCAGCAGCTACTCCCCCCCTCGGGCTGCTGAGACCCAGTACTTC
v_call: TRBV12-3/TRBV12-4; d_call: -; j_call: TRBJ2-4; cdr3_length: 11; clone_size: -; cdr3_aa: CASSLNNIQYF; cdr3_nt: TGTGCCAGCAGTTTAAATAACATTCAGTACTTC
v_call: TRBV30; d_call: -; j_call: TRBJ2-7; cdr3_length: 13; clone_size: many; cdr3_aa: CAWREDSPYEQYF; cdr3_nt: TGTGCCTGGAGGGAGGACTCCCCCTACGAGCAGTACTTC
v_call: TRBV3-1; d_call: -; j_call: TRBJ1-3; cdr3_length: 13; clone_size: many; cdr3_aa: CASSQDRGNTIYF; cdr3_nt: TGTGCCAGCAGCCAAGATAGGGGAAACACCATATATTTT
v_call: TRBV4-2; d_call: TRBD1; j_call: TRBJ1-2; cdr3_length: 15; clone_size: -; cdr3_aa: CASSQERPGGYGYTF; cdr3_nt: TGTGCCAGCAGCCAAGAAAGGCCAGGGGGGTATGGCTACACCTTC
v_call: TRBV20-1; d_call: -; j_call: TRBJ2-1; cdr3_length: 11; clone_size: few; cdr3_aa: CSAKRVNEQFF; cdr3_nt: TGCAGTGCTAAAAGGGTGAATGAGCAGTTCTTC
v_call: TRBV5-5; d_call: -; j_call: TRBJ2-7; cdr3_length: 14; clone_size: -; cdr3_aa: CASSLSRGAYEQYF; cdr3_nt: TGTGCCAGCAGCCTCAGTAGGGGGGCCTACGAGCAGTACTTC
v_call: TRBV2; d_call: TRBD1; j_call: TRBJ2-4; cdr3_length: 14; clone_size: -; cdr3_aa: CASKSDRPEDIQYF; cdr3_nt: TGTGCCAGCAAATCGGACAGGCCCGAGGACATTCAGTACTTC
v_call: TRBV7-2; d_call: TRBD2; j_call: TRBJ2-7; cdr3_length: 17; clone_size: many; cdr3_aa: CASSLARRGSPSYEQYF; cdr3_nt: TGTGCCAGCAGCTTAGCGCGTCGCGGGAGTCCGTCCTACGAGCAGTACTTC
v_call: TRBV6-1; d_call: -; j_call: TRBJ1-5; cdr3_length: 16; clone_size: many; cdr3_aa: CASGWGQGPSNQPQHF; cdr3_nt: TGTGCCAGTGGATGGGGGCAGGGGCCTAGCAATCAGCCCCAGCATTTT
v_call: TRBV6-1; d_call: -; j_call: TRBJ1-1; cdr3_length: 13; clone_size: many; cdr3_aa: CASSRQTNTEAFF; cdr3_nt: TGTGCCAGCAGTCGACAGACTAACACTGAAGCTTTCTTT
v_call: TRBV28; d_call: -; j_call: TRBJ2-2; cdr3_length: 20; clone_size: many; cdr3_aa: CASSLLLTGWKRENTGELFF; cdr3_nt: TGTGCCAGCAGTTTACTCCTTACAGGGTGGAAACGGGAAAACACCGGGGAGCTGTTTTTT
v_call: TRBV28; d_call: -; j_call: TRBJ1-2; cdr3_length: 13; clone_size: many; cdr3_aa: CASSSRWGSGYTF; cdr3_nt: TGTGCCAGCAGTTCCCGCTGGGGGAGCGGCTACACCTTC
v_call: TRBV10-3; d_call: TRBD2; j_call: TRBJ2-1; cdr3_length: 18; clone_size: -; cdr3_aa: CAISEGTSGRARDNEQFF; cdr3_nt: TGTGCCATCAGTGAGGGGACTAGCGGGAGGGCCAGAGACAATGAGCAGTTCTTC
v_call: TRBV6-2/TRBV6-3; d_call: TRBD1; j_call: TRBJ2-7; cdr3_length: 15; clone_size: -; cdr3_aa: CASQITPTGIGEQYF; cdr3_nt: TGTGCCAGCCAAATCACCCCGACAGGGATTGGCGAGCAGTACTTC
v_call: TRBV11-2; d_call: TRBD1; j_call: TRBJ1-1; cdr3_length: 15; clone_size: many; cdr3_aa: CASSWKGQGVGRAFF; cdr3_nt: TGTGCCAGCAGCTGGAAGGGACAGGGCGTTGGTAGAGCTTTCTTT
v_call: TRBV12-5; d_call: -; j_call: TRBJ2-1; cdr3_length: 16; clone_size: many; cdr3_aa: CASGGGRLSSYNEQFF; cdr3_nt: TGTGCTAGTGGTGGGGGGCGCCTGAGCTCCTACAATGAGCAGTTCTTC
v_call: TRBV7-2; d_call: -; j_call: TRBJ2-7; cdr3_length: 15; clone_size: many; cdr3_aa: CASSLGTPPEYEQYF; cdr3_nt: TGTGCCAGCAGCTTAGGGACTCCACCTGAGTACGAGCAGTACTTC
v_call: TRBV13; d_call: -; j_call: TRBJ2-7; cdr3_length: 14; clone_size: many; cdr3_aa: CASSPPDGGYEQYF; cdr3_nt: TGTGCCAGCAGCCCCCCCGATGGGGGGTACGAGCAGTACTTC
v_call: TRBV6-1; d_call: -; j_call: TRBJ1-2; cdr3_length: 13; clone_size: many; cdr3_aa: CASSETNNYGYTF; cdr3_nt: TGTGCCAGCAGTGAGACAAATAACTATGGCTACACCTTC
v_call: TRBV7-2; d_call: -; j_call: TRBJ1-1; cdr3_length: 14; clone_size: many; cdr3_aa: CASSLPGTVGGAFF; cdr3_nt: TGTGCCAGCAGCTTACCCGGGACTGTTGGAGGCGCTTTCTTT
v_call: TRBV9; d_call: TRBD1; j_call: TRBJ1-3; cdr3_length: 15; clone_size: many; cdr3_aa: CASSAGQGLGNTIYF; cdr3_nt: TGTGCCAGCAGCGCGGGACAGGGTTTGGGAAACACCATATATTTT
v_call: TRBV20-1; d_call: -; j_call: TRBJ2-5; cdr3_length: 12; clone_size: few; cdr3_aa: CSAPTRQETQYF; cdr3_nt: TGCAGTGCCCCAACAAGACAAGAGACCCAGTACTTC
v_call: TRBV28; d_call: -; j_call: TRBJ2-1; cdr3_length: 13; clone_size: -; cdr3_aa: CASRDPGYNEQFF; cdr3_nt: TGTGCCAGCAGGGATCCGGGCTACAATGAGCAGTTCTTC
v_call: TRBV10-3; d_call: -; j_call: TRBJ2-3; cdr3_length: 12; clone_size: many; cdr3_aa: CAISESMDTQYF; cdr3_nt: TGTGCCATCAGTGAGTCGATGGATACGCAGTATTTT
v_call: TRBV5-1; d_call: -; j_call: TRBJ2-1; cdr3_length: 17; clone_size: -; cdr3_aa: CASSFPRVDTAYNEQFF; cdr3_nt: TGCGCCAGCAGCTTCCCAAGAGTGGACACCGCCTACAATGAGCAGTTCTTC
v_call: TRBV29-1; d_call: -; j_call: TRBJ2-1; cdr3_length: 11; clone_size: many; cdr3_aa: CSVEAAREQFF; cdr3_nt: TGCAGCGTCGAAGCCGCGCGGGAGCAGTTCTTC
v_call: TRBV11-2; d_call: -; j_call: TRBJ2-7; cdr3_length: 15; clone_size: many; cdr3_aa: CASSLEFGSSYEQYF; cdr3_nt: TGTGCCAGCAGCTTAGAATTCGGCAGCTCCTACGAGCAGTACTTC
v_call: TRBV19; d_call: TRBD1; j_call: TRBJ1-2; cdr3_length: 16; clone_size: -; cdr3_aa: CASSILLGQGLDGYTF; cdr3_nt: TGTGCCAGTAGTATTCTCCTGGGACAGGGGTTAGATGGCTACACCTTC
v_call: TRBV6-5; d_call: TRBD2; j_call: TRBJ2-1; cdr3_length: 14; clone_size: once; cdr3_aa: CASSYAAGGDEQFF; cdr3_nt: TGTGCCAGCAGTTACGCGGCGGGGGGCGATGAGCAGTTCTTC
v_call: TRBV20-1; d_call: -; j_call: TRBJ1-2; cdr3_length: 14; clone_size: many; cdr3_aa: CSARATSSKDGYTF; cdr3_nt: TGCAGTGCCCGCGCGACCTCAAGTAAGGATGGCTACACCTTC
v_call: TRBV12-3/TRBV12-4; d_call: -; j_call: TRBJ1-6; cdr3_length: 15; clone_size: many; cdr3_aa: CASSLGGVVNSPLHF; cdr3_nt: TGTGCCAGCAGTTTAGGGGGGGTTGTGAATTCACCCCTCCACTTT
v_call: TRBV10-3; d_call: -; j_call: TRBJ2-5; cdr3_length: 13; clone_size: many; cdr3_aa: CAGAGGRQETQYF; cdr3_nt: TGTGCCGGGGCTGGCGGGCGCCAAGAGACCCAGTACTTC
v_call: TRBV4-3; d_call: TRBD1; j_call: TRBJ1-5; cdr3_length: 15; clone_size: -; cdr3_aa: CASSQRTGPNQPQHF; cdr3_nt: TGCGCCAGCAGCCAGAGGACAGGTCCCAATCAGCCCCAGCATTTT
v_call: TRBV5-5; d_call: -; j_call: TRBJ1-3; cdr3_length: 18; clone_size: -; cdr3_aa: CASSKRPLGKLSGNTIYF; cdr3_nt: TGTGCCAGCAGCAAACGGCCGCTTGGGAAGCTCTCTGGAAACACCATATATTTT
v_call: TRBV20-1; d_call: -; j_call: TRBJ1-5; cdr3_length: 16; clone_size: many; cdr3_aa: CSARGWGARNNQPQHF; cdr3_nt: TGCAGTGCTAGGGGGTGGGGGGCGCGAAACAATCAGCCCCAGCATTTT
v_call: TRBV30; d_call: TRBD1; j_call: TRBJ2-3; cdr3_length: 16; clone_size: many; cdr3_aa: CAWSLLGQERLDTQYF; cdr3_nt: TGTGCCTGGAGTCTATTGGGACAGGAACGACTAGATACGCAGTATTTT
v_call: TRBV24-1; d_call: -; j_call: TRBJ1-2; cdr3_length: 14; clone_size: few; cdr3_aa: CATSAFDGVDGYTF; cdr3_nt: TGTGCCACCAGTGCCTTCGACGGAGTCGATGGCTACACCTTC
v_call: TRBV19; d_call: -; j_call: TRBJ2-1; cdr3_length: 14; clone_size: -; cdr3_aa: CASSVTWRHNEQFF; cdr3_nt: TGTGCCAGTAGTGTTACCTGGCGCCACAATGAGCAGTTCTTC
v_call: TRBV11-2; d_call: -; j_call: TRBJ1-1; cdr3_length: 17; clone_size: many; cdr3_aa: CASSLFRITTGSTEAFF; cdr3_nt: TGTGCCAGCAGCTTATTTCGGATTACTACAGGGAGCACTGAAGCTTTCTTT
v_call: TRBV27; d_call: -; j_call: TRBJ2-2; cdr3_length: 13; clone_size: -; cdr3_aa: CASMGLWAGELFF; cdr3_nt: TGTGCCAGCATGGGGCTGTGGGCCGGGGAGCTGTTTTTT
v_call: TRBV18; d_call: TRBD1; j_call: TRBJ2-6; cdr3_length: 19; clone_size: -; cdr3_aa: CASSPLAGTVGSGANVLTF; cdr3_nt: TGTGCCAGCTCACCACTGGCTGGGACAGTTGGATCTGGGGCCAACGTCCTGACTTTC
v_call: TRBV4-2; d_call: -; j_call: TRBJ1-1; cdr3_length: 15; clone_size: many; cdr3_aa: CASSQGLTLNTEAFF; cdr3_nt: TGTGCCAGCAGCCAAGGATTGACGTTGAACACTGAAGCTTTCTTT
v_call: TRBV28; d_call: -; j_call: TRBJ2-7; cdr3_length: 15; clone_size: many; cdr3_aa: CASSLYPDSSYEQYF; cdr3_nt: TGTGCCAGCAGTTTATACCCCGACAGTTCCTACGAGCAGTACTTC
v_call: TRBV7-3; d_call: -; j_call: TRBJ2-1; cdr3_length: 12; clone_size: few; cdr3_aa: CASSLGHTEQFF; cdr3_nt: TGTGCCAGCAGCCTCGGCCACACTGAGCAGTTCTTC